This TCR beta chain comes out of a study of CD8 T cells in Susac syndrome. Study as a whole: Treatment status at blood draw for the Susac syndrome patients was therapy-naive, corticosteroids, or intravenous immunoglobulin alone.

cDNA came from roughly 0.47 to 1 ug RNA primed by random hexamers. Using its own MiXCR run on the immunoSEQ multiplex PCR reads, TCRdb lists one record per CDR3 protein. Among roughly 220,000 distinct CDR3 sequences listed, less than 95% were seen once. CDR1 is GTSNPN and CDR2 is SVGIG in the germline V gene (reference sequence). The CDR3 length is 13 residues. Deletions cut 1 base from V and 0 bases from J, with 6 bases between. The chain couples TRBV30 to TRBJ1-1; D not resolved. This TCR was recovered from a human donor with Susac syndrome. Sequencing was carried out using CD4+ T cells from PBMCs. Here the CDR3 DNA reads TGTGCCTGGAGTGCTGGGATGAACACTGAAGCTTTCTTT. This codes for CAWSAGMNTEAFF.